The 11 T cell receptor beta chains given below trace back to one sample, sequenced in a study of control samples from healthy donors and cancer patients. Some clones are missing from TCRdb's copy, which holds only in-frame ones; the method was immunoSEQ multiplex PCR. The profile shows about 80,000 clones, approximately 80% of them singletons. The sequenced sample consisted of PBMCs. The receptors derive from a man aged 60 to 69 with head and neck cancer.

The chain combines TRBV9 with TRBJ2-1, with 14 positions matching TRBD2. The CDR3 is 17 amino acids. From germline, CDR1 is SGDLS and CDR2 YYNGEE. V lost 3 bases to trimming and J lost 8 bases; unmatched junction nucleotides: 10. This CDR3 is CASSAGLAGGRWDEQFF. The CDR3 DNA reads as TGTGCCAGCAGCGCCGGACTAGCGGGAGGCCGGTGGGATGAGCAGTTCTTC.

The chain has TRBV3-1 (or the pseudogene TRBV3-2) and TRBJ1-2; 9 bases fit TRBD1. The germline gives CDR1 LGHDT, CDR2 YNNKEL (reference sequence). This CDR3 has 15 residues. The J segment lost 7 bases and the V segment lost 0 bases, leaving 6 bases of the junction unmatched. The CDR3 DNA reads as TGTGCCAGCAGCCAAGATTTAGGGACAGGGATTGGCTACACCTTC. This translates into CASSQDLGTGIGYTF.

Concerning this clone itself: The junction does not match germline at one end; this may be a read error. The chain carries TRBV30 and TRBJ1-2; D is uncertain. In germline, CDR1 is GTSNPN, CDR2 SVGIG (reference sequence). The CDR3 extends over 11 amino acids. DNA for the CDR3: TGTGCCTGGAGTGTACGGGAGGTTCTCCACTTC. This translates into CAWSVREVLHF.

V gene TRBV3-1 (or the pseudogene TRBV3-2) combines with J gene TRBJ2-1; either TRBD1 or TRBD2 may fit D (7 bases each). CDR1 LGHDT and CDR2 YNNKEL come from the germline V gene (reference sequence). V lost 1 base and J lost 6, with 13 bases in between. The CDR3 length is 15 residues. CDR3 in amino acids: CASSQGAGGGNEQFF. The DNA of the CDR3 is TGTGCCAGCAGCCAAGGAGCAGGGGGGGGCAATGAGCAGTTCTTC.

This clone was recorded once. The chain employs TRBV19 and TRBJ2-2; possible D gene TRBD1, 5 bases. The ends were cut back, 5 bases at V and 7 bases at J, with 17 bases in the middle. CDR1 LNHDA and CDR2 SQIVND come from the germline V gene (reference sequence). The CDR3 loop spans 15 amino acids. Here the CDR3 reads CASSGAAFRGGELFF. In DNA, the CDR3 is TGTGCCAGTAGTGGGGCGGCCTTCCGTGGCGGGGAGCTGTTTTTT.

The J gene is TRBJ1-1, the V gene TRBV10-3; D call uncertain. CDR3 size: 12 residues. With 6 bases removed from V and 4 bases from J, the gap between germline ends came to 9 bases. Germline V gene lookup returns CDR1 ENHRY and CDR2 SYGVKD. CDR3 nucleotides: TGTGCCATCAGGGGTTCCGGCACTGAAGCTTTCTTT. This sequence encodes CAIRGSGTEAFF.

The J gene is TRBJ1-5, the V gene TRBV29-1; 7 bases line up with TRBD1. Trimming cost V 6 bases and J 4 bases; bases outside gene matches: 9. The CDR3 contains 14 residues. The germline gives CDR1 SQVTM, CDR2 ANQGSEA. The DNA for the CDR3 is TGCAGCGTCGCAACGGGACAGACTAATCAGCCCCAGCATTTT. Translated: CSVATGQTNQPQHF. The full variable domain, in which reference TRBV29-1 and TRBJ1-5 provide the parts outside the CDR3, is SAVISQKPSRDICQRGTSLTIQCQVDSQVTMMFWYRQQPGQSLTLIATANQGSEATYESGFVIDKFPISRPNLTFSTLTVSNMSPEDSSIYLCSVATGQTNQPQHFGDGTRLSIL.

The gene calls are TRBV27 and TRBJ2-5; 7 bases match TRBD1. Germline lookup yields CDR1 MNHEY and CDR2 SMNVEV (reference sequence). V shed 5 bases, J shed 2 bases, and the junction held 11 bases outside the gene matches. CDR3 length: 16 residues. CDR3 nucleotide sequence: TGTGCCAGCAGTACCCGACAGGGAGACGTTCAAGAGACCCAGTACTTC. Residues: CASSTRQGDVQETQYF.

The V and J genes are TRBV4-1 and TRBJ2-7; 13 nucleotides agree with TRBD2. The CDR3 has 18 amino acids. Germline V lookup: CDR1 MGHRA, CDR2 YSYEKL. V trimming: 1 base; J trimming: 2 bases; junction bases outside the gene matches: 8. CDR3 bases: TGCGCCAGCAGCCAAGTTTCATTACTAGCGGGAGGGCCCTACGAGCAGTACTTC. Its translation is CASSQVSLLAGGPYEQYF.

The chain combines TRBV11-3 with TRBJ2-7, with D uncertain. V lost 1 base and J lost 3, with 7 bases in between. The CDR3 is 13 residues long. Germline CDR1 is SGHNT and CDR2 is YENEEA. This CDR3 reads CASSLVHGYEQYF. CDR3 sequence (DNA): TGTGCCAGCAGCTTAGTCCACGGCTACGAGCAGTACTTC.

This clone was recorded once. The V gene is TRBV19, the J gene TRBJ2-2; no clear D gene. CDR3 length: 14 residues. Looked up from germline, CDR1 is LNHDA and CDR2 is SQIVND (reference sequence). V was trimmed by 3 bases and J by 2 bases, leaving 7 bases between them. The CDR3 DNA reads TGTGCCAGTAGTATCGGTCCTAACACCGGGGAGCTGTTTTTT. Its translation: CASSIGPNTGELFF.